The clone carrying this T cell receptor beta chain was found once. The sample comes from a study of control samples from healthy donors and cancer patients. Sequenced by immunoSEQ multiplex PCR; TCRdb stores in-frame clones only, minus some. The sample records under 40,000 clones, around 83% being singletons. Germline lookup yields CDR1 SGHRS and CDR2 YFSETQ. V trimming: 3 bases; J trimming: 6 bases; junction bases outside the gene matches: 9. The CDR3 contains 15 residues. The chain is built from TRBV5-1 and TRBJ1-5, with 7 nucleotides matching TRBD1. Sequences were obtained from PBMCs. This receptor was obtained from an older woman with lung cancer. The CDR3 loop is CASSWGQGEGQPQHF. CDR3 DNA sequence: TGCGCCAGCAGCTGGGGGCAGGGGGAAGGTCAGCCCCAGCATTTT.